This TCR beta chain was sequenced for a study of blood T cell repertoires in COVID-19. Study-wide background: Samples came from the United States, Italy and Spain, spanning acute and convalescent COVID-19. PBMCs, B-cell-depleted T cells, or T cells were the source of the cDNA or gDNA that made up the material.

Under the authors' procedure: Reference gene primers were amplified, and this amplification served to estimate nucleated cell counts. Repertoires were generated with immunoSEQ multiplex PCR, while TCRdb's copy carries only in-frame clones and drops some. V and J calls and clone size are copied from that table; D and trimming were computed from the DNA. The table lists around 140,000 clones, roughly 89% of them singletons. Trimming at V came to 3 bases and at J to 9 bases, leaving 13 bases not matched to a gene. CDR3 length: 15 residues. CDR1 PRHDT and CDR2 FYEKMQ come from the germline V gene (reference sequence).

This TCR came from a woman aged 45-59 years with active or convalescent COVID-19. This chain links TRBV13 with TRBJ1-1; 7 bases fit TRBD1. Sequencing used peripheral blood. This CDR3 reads CASSLGGQTGLQAFF. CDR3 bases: TGTGCCAGCAGCTTGGGGGGACAGACTGGTCTTCAAGCTTTCTTT.